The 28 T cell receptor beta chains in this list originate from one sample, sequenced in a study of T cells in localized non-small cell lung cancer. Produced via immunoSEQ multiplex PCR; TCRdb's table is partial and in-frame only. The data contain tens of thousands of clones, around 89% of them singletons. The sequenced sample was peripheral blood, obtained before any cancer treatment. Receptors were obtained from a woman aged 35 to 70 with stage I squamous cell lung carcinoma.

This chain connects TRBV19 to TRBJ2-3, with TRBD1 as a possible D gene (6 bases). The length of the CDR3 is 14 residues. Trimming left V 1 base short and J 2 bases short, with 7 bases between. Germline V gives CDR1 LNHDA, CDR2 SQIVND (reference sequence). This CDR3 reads CASSIGTATDTQYF. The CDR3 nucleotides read TGTGCCAGTAGTATAGGGACAGCCACAGATACGCAGTATTTT.

CDR3 amino acids: CASSEGLAGSGELFF. CDR3 bases: TGTGCCAGCAGTGAAGGATTAGCGGGGTCGGGGGAGCTGTTTTTT. V usage is TRBV6-1 and J usage is TRBJ2-2; 8 bases are a match to TRBD2. Germline trimming cut 1 base from V and 8 bases from J; bases unmatched to any gene: 6. CDR3 size: 15 residues. Per germline, CDR1 MNHNS and CDR2 SASEGT.

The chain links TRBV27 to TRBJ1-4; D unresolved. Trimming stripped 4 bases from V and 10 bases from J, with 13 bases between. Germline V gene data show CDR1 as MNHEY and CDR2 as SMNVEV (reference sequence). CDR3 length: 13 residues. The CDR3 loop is CASSWYEGGKLFF. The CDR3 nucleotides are TGTGCCAGCAGTTGGTATGAGGGCGGAAAACTGTTTTTT.

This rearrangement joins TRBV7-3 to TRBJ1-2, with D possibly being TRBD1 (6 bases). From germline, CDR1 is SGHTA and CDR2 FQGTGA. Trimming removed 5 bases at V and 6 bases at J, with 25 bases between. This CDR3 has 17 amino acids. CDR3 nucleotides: TGTGCCAGCAGCCCAAACTCCCCTGGGGGGCGGCAGGATGGCTACACCTTC. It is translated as CASSPNSPGGRQDGYTF.

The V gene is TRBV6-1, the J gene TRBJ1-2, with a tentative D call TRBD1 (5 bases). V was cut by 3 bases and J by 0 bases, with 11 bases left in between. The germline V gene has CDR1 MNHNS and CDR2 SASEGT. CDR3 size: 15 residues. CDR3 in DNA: TGTGCCAGCAGTGACCGACAGTGGACTAACTATGGCTACACCTTC. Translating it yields CASSDRQWTNYGYTF.

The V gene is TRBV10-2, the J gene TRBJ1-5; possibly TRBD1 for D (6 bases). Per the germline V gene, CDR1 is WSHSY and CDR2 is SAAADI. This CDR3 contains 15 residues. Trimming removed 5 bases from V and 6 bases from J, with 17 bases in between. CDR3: CASSSGTIRGQPQHF. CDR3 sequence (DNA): TGCGCCAGCAGTTCCGGGACAATAAGAGGTCAGCCCCAGCATTTT.

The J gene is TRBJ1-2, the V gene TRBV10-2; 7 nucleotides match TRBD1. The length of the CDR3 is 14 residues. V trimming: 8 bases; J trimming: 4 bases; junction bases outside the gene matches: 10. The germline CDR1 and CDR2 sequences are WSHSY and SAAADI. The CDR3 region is CASQADRAFYGYTF. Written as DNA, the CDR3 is TGCGCCAGCCAAGCCGACAGGGCTTTCTATGGCTACACCTTC.

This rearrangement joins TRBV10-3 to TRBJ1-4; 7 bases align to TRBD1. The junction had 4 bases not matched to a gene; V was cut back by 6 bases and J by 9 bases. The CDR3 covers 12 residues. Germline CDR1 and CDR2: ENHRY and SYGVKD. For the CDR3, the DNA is TGTGCCATCAGCGAGGACAGGCAAAAACTGTTTTTT. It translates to CAISEDRQKLFF.

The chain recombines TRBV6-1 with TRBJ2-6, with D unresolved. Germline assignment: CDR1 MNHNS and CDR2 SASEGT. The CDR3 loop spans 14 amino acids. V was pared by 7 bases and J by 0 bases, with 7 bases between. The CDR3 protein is CASTPGSGANVLTF. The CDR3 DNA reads TGTGCCAGCACCCCGGGCTCTGGGGCCAACGTCCTGACTTTC.

The CDR3: CASSILQGGTEAFF. The DNA for the CDR3 is TGTGCCAGCAGTATACTCCAGGGAGGCACTGAAGCTTTCTTT. The chain links TRBV6-1 to TRBJ1-1; TRBD1 is a possible D gene (5 bases). Trimming removed 5 bases at V and 4 bases at J, with 14 bases between. Germline V gene lookup returns CDR1 MNHNS and CDR2 SASEGT. This CDR3 comprises 14 residues.

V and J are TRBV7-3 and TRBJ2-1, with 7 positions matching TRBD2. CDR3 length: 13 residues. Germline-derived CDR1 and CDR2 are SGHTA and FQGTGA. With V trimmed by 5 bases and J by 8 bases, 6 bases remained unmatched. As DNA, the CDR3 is TGTGCCAGCAGCCCCAGACTAGCCCATGAGCAGTTCTTC. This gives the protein CASSPRLAHEQFF.

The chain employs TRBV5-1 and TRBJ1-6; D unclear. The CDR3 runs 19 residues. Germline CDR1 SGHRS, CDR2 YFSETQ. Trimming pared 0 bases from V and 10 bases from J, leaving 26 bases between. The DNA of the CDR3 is TGCGCCAGCAGCTTGGGGCCCCTGGACGGCCTAAATGGGAACTCACCCCTCCACTTT. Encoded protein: CASSLGPLDGLNGNSPLHF.

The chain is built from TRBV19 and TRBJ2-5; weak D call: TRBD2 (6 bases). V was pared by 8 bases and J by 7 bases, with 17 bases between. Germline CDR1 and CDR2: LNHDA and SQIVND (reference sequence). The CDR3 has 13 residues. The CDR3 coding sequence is TGTGCCAGTTCCGCGGGGCGGGAAGGGACCCAGTACTTC. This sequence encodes CASSAGREGTQYF.

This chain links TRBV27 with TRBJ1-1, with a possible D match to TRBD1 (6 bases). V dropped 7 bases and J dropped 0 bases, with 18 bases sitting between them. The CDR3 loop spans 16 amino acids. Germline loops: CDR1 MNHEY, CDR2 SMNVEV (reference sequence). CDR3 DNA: TGTGCCAGCAATTCCGGGGGGGCCACCATGAACACTGAAGCTTTCTTT. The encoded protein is CASNSGGATMNTEAFF.

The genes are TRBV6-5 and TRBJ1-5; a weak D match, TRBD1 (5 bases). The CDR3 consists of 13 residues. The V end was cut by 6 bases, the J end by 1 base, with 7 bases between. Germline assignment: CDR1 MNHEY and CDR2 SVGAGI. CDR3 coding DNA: TGTGCCAGCAGGGCAGGGAGCAATCAGCCCCAGCATTTT. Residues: CASRAGSNQPQHF.

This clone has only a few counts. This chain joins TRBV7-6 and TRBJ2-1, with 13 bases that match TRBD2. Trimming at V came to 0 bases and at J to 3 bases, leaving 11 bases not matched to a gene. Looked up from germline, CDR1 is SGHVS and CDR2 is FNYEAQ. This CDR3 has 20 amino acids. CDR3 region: CASSLASNPGLAGIYNEQFF. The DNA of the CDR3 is TGTGCCAGCAGCTTAGCCTCAAATCCGGGACTAGCGGGGATCTACAATGAGCAGTTCTTC.

The chain's CDR3 is CASQATTNTEAFF. The CDR3 nucleotides read TGCGCCAGCCAAGCGACAACGAACACTGAAGCTTTCTTT. The chain couples TRBV5-1 to TRBJ1-1; D uncertain. From germline, CDR1 is SGHRS and CDR2 YFSETQ. This CDR3 region has 13 residues. The germline V and J ends were trimmed by 7 bases and 1 base, with 11 bases remaining between them. Combining the CDR3 with reference TRBV5-1 and TRBJ1-1 gives the whole variable domain KAGVTQTPRYLIKTRGQQVTLSCSPISGHRSVSWYQQTPGQGLQFLFEYFSETQRNKGNFPGRFSGRQFSNSRSEMNVSTLELGDSALYLCASQATTNTEAFFGQGTRLTVV.

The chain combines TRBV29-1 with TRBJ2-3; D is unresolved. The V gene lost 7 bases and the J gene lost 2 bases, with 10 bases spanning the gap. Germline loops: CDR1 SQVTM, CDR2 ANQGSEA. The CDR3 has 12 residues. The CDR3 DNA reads TGCAGCGCCTTAGAGTACACAGATACGCAGTATTTT. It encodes CSALEYTDTQYF.

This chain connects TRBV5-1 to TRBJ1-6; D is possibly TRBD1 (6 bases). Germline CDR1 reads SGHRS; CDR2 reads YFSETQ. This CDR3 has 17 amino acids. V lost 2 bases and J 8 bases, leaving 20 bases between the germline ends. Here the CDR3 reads CASSLGGLQGKDSPLHF. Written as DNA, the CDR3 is TGCGCCAGCAGCTTAGGGGGGCTACAGGGTAAGGATTCACCCCTCCACTTT.

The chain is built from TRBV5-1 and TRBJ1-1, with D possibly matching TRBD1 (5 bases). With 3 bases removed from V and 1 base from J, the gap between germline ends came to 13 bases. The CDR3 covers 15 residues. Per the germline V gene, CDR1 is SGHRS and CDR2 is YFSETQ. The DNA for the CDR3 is TGCGCCAGCAGCTCCCCCTCGGGGACGAACACTGAAGCTTTCTTT. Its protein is CASSSPSGTNTEAFF.

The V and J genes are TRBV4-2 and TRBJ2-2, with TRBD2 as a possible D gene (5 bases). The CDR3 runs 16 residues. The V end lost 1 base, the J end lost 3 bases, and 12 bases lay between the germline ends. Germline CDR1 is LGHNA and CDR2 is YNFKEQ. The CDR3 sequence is CASSQVTGSHTGELFF. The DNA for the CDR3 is TGTGCCAGCAGCCAAGTCACGGGGAGTCACACCGGGGAGCTGTTTTTT.

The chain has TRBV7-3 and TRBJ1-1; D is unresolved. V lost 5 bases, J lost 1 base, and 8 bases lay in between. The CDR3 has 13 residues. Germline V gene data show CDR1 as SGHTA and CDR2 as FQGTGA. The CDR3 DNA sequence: TGTGCCAGCAGCCCACAAGCGAACACTGAAGCTTTCTTT. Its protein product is CASSPQANTEAFF.

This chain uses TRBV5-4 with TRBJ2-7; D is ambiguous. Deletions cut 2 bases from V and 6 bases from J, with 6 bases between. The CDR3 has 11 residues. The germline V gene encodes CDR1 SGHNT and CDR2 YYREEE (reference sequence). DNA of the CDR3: TGTGCCAGCAGCTTTGCAGCCGAGCAGTACTTC. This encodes CASSFAAEQYF.

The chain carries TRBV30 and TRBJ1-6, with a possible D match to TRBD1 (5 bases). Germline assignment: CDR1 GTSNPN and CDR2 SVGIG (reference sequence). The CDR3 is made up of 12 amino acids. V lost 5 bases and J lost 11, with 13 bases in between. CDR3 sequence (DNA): TGTGCCTGGGGTGGGCAGGGTACACCCCTCCACTTT. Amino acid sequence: CAWGGQGTPLHF.

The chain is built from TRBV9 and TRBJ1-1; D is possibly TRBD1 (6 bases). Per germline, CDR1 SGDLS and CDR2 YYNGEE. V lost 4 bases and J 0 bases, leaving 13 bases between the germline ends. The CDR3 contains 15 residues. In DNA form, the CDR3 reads TGTGCCAGCAGCACCCTGGACAGCATGAACACTGAAGCTTTCTTT. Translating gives CASSTLDSMNTEAFF.

Written as DNA, the CDR3 is TGTGCCATCAGGGGACAGGTTAATGAAAAACTGTTTTTT. It codes for CAIRGQVNEKLFF. V gene TRBV10-3 combines with J gene TRBJ1-4; 8 nucleotides line up with TRBD1. The CDR3 runs to 13 residues. The V and J ends lost 6 bases and 4 bases, in that order; junction bases with no gene match: 1. In germline, CDR1 is ENHRY, CDR2 SYGVKD.

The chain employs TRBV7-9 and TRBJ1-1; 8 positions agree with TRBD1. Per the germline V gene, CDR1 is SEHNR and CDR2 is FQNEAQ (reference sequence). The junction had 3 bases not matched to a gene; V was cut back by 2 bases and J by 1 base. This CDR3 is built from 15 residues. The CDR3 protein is CASSLTGGTNTEAFF. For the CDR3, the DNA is TGTGCCAGCAGCTTAACAGGGGGGACGAACACTGAAGCTTTCTTT.

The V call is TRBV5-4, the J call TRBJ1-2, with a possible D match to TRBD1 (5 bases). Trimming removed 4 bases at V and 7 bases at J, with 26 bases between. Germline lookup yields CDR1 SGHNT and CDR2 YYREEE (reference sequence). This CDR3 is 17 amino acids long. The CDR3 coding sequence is TGTGCCAGCAGCCCAACACGTGGGGGAGCTGGGCTAGGTGGCTACACCTTC. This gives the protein CASSPTRGGAGLGGYTF.